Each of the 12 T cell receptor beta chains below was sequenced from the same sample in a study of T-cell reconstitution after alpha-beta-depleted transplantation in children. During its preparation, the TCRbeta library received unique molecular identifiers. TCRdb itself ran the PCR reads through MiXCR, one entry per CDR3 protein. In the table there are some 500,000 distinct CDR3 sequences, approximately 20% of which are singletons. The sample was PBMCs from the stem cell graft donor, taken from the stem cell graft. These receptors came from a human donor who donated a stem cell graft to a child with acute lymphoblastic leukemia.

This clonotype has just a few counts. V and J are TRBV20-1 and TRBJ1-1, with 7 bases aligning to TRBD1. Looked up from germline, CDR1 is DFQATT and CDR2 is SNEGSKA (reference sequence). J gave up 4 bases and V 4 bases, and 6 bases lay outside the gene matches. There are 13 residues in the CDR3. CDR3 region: CSAKKGASTEAFF. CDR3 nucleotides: TGCAGTGCTAAAAAGGGGGCGAGCACTGAAGCTTTCTTT.

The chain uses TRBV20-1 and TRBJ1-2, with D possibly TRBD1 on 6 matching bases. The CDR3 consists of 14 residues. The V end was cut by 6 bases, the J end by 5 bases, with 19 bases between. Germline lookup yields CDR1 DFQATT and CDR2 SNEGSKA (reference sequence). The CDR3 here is CSASRPGEGYGYTF. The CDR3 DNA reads TGCAGTGCCAGTAGGCCAGGGGAGGGTTATGGCTACACCTTC.

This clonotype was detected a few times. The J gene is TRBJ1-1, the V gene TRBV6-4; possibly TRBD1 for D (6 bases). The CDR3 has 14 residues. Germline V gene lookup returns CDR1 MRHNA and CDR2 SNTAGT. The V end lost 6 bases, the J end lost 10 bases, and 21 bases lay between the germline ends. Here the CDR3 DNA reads TGTGCCAGCAGCCCGGACAGCCTTACCTTCCGAGCTTTCTTT. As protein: CASSPDSLTFRAFF.

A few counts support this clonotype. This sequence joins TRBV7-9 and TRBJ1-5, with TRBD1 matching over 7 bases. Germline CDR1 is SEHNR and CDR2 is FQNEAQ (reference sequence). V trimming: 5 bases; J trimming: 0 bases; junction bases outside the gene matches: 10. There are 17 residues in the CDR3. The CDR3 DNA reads TGTGCCAGCAGCAACAAAACCGGGACAGCTAGCAATCAGCCCCAGCATTTT. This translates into CASSNKTGTASNQPQHF.

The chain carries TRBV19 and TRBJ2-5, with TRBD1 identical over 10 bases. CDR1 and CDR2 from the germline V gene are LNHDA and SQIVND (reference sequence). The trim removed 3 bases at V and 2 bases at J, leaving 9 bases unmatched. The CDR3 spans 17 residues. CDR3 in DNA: TGTGCCAGTAGTATTCAAGGGACAGGGGTTGATCAAGAGACCCAGTACTTC. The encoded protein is CASSIQGTGVDQETQYF.

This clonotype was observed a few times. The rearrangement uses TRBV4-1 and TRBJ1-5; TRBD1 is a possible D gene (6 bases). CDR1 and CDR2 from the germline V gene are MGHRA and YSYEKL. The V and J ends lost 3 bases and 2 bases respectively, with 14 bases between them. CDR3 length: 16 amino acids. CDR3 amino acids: CASSQGRGGRNQPQHF. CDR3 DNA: TGCGCCAGCAGCCAGGGCAGGGGTGGTCGCAATCAGCCCCAGCATTTT.

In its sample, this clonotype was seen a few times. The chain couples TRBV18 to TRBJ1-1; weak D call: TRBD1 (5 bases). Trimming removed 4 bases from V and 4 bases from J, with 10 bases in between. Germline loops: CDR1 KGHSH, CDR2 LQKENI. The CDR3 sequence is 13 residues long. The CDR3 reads CASSLGTITEAFF. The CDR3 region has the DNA TGTGCCAGCTCACTCGGGACTATCACTGAAGCTTTCTTT.

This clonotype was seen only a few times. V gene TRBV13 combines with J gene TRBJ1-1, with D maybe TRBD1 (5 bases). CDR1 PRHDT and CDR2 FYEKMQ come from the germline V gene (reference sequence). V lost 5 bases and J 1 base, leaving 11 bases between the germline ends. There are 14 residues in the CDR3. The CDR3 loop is CASSAEGTNTEAFF. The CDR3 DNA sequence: TGTGCCAGCAGCGCCGAGGGGACGAACACTGAAGCTTTCTTT. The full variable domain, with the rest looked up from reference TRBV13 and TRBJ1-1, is AAGVIQSPRHLIKEKRETATLKCYPIPRHDTVYWYQQGPGQDPQFLISFYEKMQSDKGSIPDRFSAQQFSDYHSELNMSSLELGDSALYFCASSAEGTNTEAFFGQGTRLTVV.

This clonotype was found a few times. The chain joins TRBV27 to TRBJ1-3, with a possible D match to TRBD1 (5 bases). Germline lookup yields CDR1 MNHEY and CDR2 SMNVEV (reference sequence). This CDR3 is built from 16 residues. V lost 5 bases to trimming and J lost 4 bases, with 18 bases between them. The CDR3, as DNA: TGTGCCAGCAGTGCGTTAAGGGGCGGCGGAGGAAACACCATATATTTT. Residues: CASSALRGGGGNTIYF.

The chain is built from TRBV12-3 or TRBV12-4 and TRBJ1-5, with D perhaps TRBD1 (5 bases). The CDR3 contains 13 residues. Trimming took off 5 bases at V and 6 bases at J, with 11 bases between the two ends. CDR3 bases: TGTGCCAGCAGTCAGGGATTTGGTCAGCCCCAGCATTTT. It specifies CASSQGFGQPQHF.

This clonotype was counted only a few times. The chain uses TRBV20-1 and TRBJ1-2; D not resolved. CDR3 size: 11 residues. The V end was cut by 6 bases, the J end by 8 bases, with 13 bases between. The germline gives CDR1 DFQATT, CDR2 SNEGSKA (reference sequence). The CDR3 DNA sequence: TGCAGTGCGCGTGCATCGGGGGGCTACACCTTC. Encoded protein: CSARASGGYTF.

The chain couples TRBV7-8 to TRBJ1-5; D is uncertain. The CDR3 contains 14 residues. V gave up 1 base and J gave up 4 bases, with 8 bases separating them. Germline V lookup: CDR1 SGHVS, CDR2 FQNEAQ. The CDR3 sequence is CASSLGEANQPQHF. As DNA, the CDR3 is TGTGCCAGCAGCTTAGGGGAGGCGAATCAGCCCCAGCATTTT.